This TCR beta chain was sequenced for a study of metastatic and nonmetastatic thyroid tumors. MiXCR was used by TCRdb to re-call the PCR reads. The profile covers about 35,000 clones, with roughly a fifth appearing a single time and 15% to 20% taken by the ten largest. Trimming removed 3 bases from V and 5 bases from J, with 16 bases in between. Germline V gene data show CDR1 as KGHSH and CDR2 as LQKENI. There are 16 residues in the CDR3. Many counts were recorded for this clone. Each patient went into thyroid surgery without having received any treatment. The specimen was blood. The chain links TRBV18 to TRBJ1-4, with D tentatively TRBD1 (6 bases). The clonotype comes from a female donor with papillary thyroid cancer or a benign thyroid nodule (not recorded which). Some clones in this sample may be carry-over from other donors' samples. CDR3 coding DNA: TGTGCCAGCTCACCGATACAGGGAGTGGGGAATGAAAAACTGTTTTTT. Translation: CASSPIQGVGNEKLFF. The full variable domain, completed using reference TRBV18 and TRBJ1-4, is NAGVMQNPRHLVRRRGQEARLRCSPMKGHSHVYWYRQLPEEGLKFMVYLQKENIIDESGMPKERFSAEFPKEGPSILRIQQVVRGDSAAYFCASSPIQGVGNEKLFFGSGTQLSVL.